This T cell receptor (beta chain) was identified during a study of blood T cell repertoires in COVID-19. Study at large: Material from acute and convalescent COVID-19 was sourced from the United States, Italy and Spain. From T cells, B-cell-depleted T cells, or PBMCs came the material, which was cDNA or gDNA.

Clones were read by immunoSEQ multiplex PCR, and TCRdb kept only the in-frame ones, dropping some. Counted here are about 190,000 clones, around 85% occurring once; the ten biggest clones make up about 13%. This clone showed up just once. This TCR came from a man aged 50-60 years who had recovered from COVID-19. The sequencing sample was made of peripheral blood.

CDR3 DNA sequence: TGTGCCAGCAGCCAATCATTAGGGACTTATGCTTTAAATGAGCAGTTCTTC. It is translated as CASSQSLGTYALNEQFF. J is TRBJ2-1 and V is TRBV3-1 (or the pseudogene TRBV3-2), with D possibly TRBD2 on 6 matching bases. Germline CDR1 is LGHDT and CDR2 is YNNKEL (reference sequence). This CDR3 is 17 amino acids long. Trimming left V 2 bases short and J 7 bases short, with 21 bases between.